The next 15 T cell receptor beta chains were all read from a single sample in a study of T-cell memory formation after mild COVID-19. TCRdb redid the calling of the 5' RACE reads with MiXCR, one entry per CDR3 protein. This sample yields around 250,000 distinct CDR3 sequences, of which over 15% are seen a single time; around 2% belongs to the top ten. The source material was PBMCs or a T cell subset sorted from them (not recorded which). The receptor set was obtained from an adult woman who had mild COVID-19 (a few samples of this study predate the infection). Cell type and time point are not known.

Only a few counts were recorded for this clonotype. The J gene is TRBJ1-5, the V gene TRBV19, with D perhaps matching TRBD1 (6 bases). CDR1 is LNHDA and CDR2 is SQIVND in the germline V gene (reference sequence). V was cut by 3 bases and J by 0 bases, with 9 bases left in between. The CDR3 has 15 residues. CDR3 sequence: CASSIDRSSNQPQHF. CDR3 coding DNA: TGTGCCAGTAGTATCGACAGGAGTAGCAATCAGCCCCAGCATTTT.

V is TRBV9 and J is TRBJ2-3; 11 bases map to TRBD2. Germline V gene lookup returns CDR1 SGDLS and CDR2 YYNGEE. After removal of 1 base from V and 4 bases from J, the junction contained 8 bases not matched to a gene. The CDR3 runs to 17 residues. CDR3 coding DNA: TGTGCCAGCAGCGTACGAGGAGGTAGCGGGGGGGCAGATACGCAGTATTTT. This translates into CASSVRGGSGGADTQYF.

V usage is TRBV21-1 and J usage is TRBJ2-7; the table calls TRBD2, which could not be checked here. TRBV21-1 is a pseudogene. The CDR3 has 19 amino acids. CDR3 residues: CASSKAPASGSRGGYEQYF. The CDR3 coding sequence is TGTGCCAGCAGCAAAGCGCCGGCTAGCGGGAGCAGAGGGGGGTACGAGCAGTACTTC.

The chain links TRBV11-2 to TRBJ1-3, with D unclear. The CDR3 is made up of 14 amino acids. Germline V lookup: CDR1 SGHAT, CDR2 FQNNGV. V dropped 1 base and J dropped 3 bases, with 7 bases sitting between them. CDR3 coding DNA: TGTGCCAGCAGCTTAGGTGTTGTTGGAAACACCATATATTTT. As protein: CASSLGVVGNTIYF.

This clonotype was observed many times. This chain connects TRBV24-1 to TRBJ2-7, with 7 bases that match TRBD1. J gave up 4 bases and V 4 bases, and 3 bases lay outside the gene matches. The length of the CDR3 is 13 residues. Germline lookup yields CDR1 KGHDR and CDR2 SFDVKD. CDR3 sequence (DNA): TGTGCCACCAGTGAGACAGGGATGTACGAGCAGTACTTC. Translation gives CATSETGMYEQYF.

Here the CDR3 DNA reads TGTGCCAGCAGCTTCAGGGTTAGAGGGGCTTTCTTT. This sequence encodes CASSFRVRGAFF. This chain links TRBV12-3 or TRBV12-4 with TRBJ1-1, with TRBD1 as a possible D gene (5 bases). This CDR3 region has 12 residues. Deletions cut 6 bases from V and 11 bases from J, with 16 bases between.

This sequence joins TRBV29-1 and TRBJ1-1, with D unresolved. CDR3 length equals 12 residues. The V end lost 7 bases, the J end lost 1 base, and 10 bases lay between the germline ends. Per the germline V gene, CDR1 is SQVTM and CDR2 is ANQGSEA. The chain's CDR3 is CSGASSNTEAFF. As DNA, the CDR3 is TGCAGCGGGGCTTCGTCGAACACTGAAGCTTTCTTT.

This clonotype came up many times. This rearrangement joins TRBV6-1 to TRBJ2-7; 10 positions match TRBD2. The CDR3 is made up of 17 amino acids. CDR1 MNHNS and CDR2 SASEGT come from the germline V gene. Trimming removed 4 bases from V and 4 bases from J; junction bases left unmatched: 13. The CDR3 region has the DNA TGTGCCAGCAGTGCCCGAACGACTAGCGGGCCTCGGTACGAGCAGTACTTC. Translated: CASSARTTSGPRYEQYF.

The V call is TRBV6-5, the J call TRBJ1-2; 11 bases align to TRBD1. In germline, CDR1 is MNHEY, CDR2 SVGAGI. The V gene end was trimmed by 2 bases and the J gene end by 8 bases; junction bases not matched to a gene: 7. This CDR3 contains 15 residues. The DNA of the CDR3 is TGTGCCAGCAGTTACCCTGGACAGGGGGCGAGAGGCTACACCTTC. Residues: CASSYPGQGARGYTF.

The chain recombines TRBV5-1 with TRBJ2-3, with D hard to call. The germline V gene has CDR1 SGHRS and CDR2 YFSETQ. This CDR3 spans 15 amino acids. Trimming shortened V by 4 bases and J by 4 bases, and 16 bases separated the two germline ends. CDR3 sequence (DNA): TGCGCCAGCAGCGGGTATGGAACCGCGGCAGATACGCAGTATTTT. Encoded protein: CASSGYGTAADTQYF.

This clonotype came up a few times. The V and J genes are TRBV4-1 and TRBJ1-5; the D gene is possibly TRBD1 (6 bases). The CDR3 spans 18 residues. CDR1 is MGHRA, CDR2 YSYEKL, per germline. Trimming cost V 1 base and J 5 bases, with 21 bases left between them. This CDR3 reads CASSQGPRGARGYQPQHF. The CDR3 region has the DNA TGCGCCAGCAGCCAAGGCCCGAGGGGGGCCCGGGGGTATCAGCCCCAGCATTTT.

This chain uses TRBV7-2 with TRBJ1-2, with D perhaps TRBD1 (5 bases). Trimming cost V 0 bases and J 1 base, with 9 bases left between them. The CDR3 has 15 residues. CDR1 SGHTA and CDR2 FQGNSA come from the germline V gene. CDR3 DNA: TGTGCCAGCAGCTTAGCGGGGGGAATTAACTATGGCTACACCTTC. It is translated as CASSLAGGINYGYTF.

This clonotype has more than one count but fewer than ten. The V and J genes are TRBV12-3 or TRBV12-4 and TRBJ1-5, with D unresolved. The CDR3 is 15 residues long. Trimming removed 6 bases from V and 0 bases from J, with 12 bases in between. The CDR3 bases are TGTGCCAGCAGCGGAGAGGGTATTAGCAATCAGCCCCAGCATTTT. As protein: CASSGEGISNQPQHF.

This clonotype was seen only a few times. The chain is built from TRBV4-1 and TRBJ2-1; TRBD2 is a possible D gene (5 bases). Deletions cut 2 bases from V and 0 bases from J, with 29 bases between. CDR1 is MGHRA, CDR2 YSYEKL, per germline. The CDR3 consists of 22 residues. Here the CDR3 DNA reads TGCGCCAGCAGCCAATCCCCTCTCGGACTCCCCGGAATATTGAGCTCCTACAATGAGCAGTTCTTC. This gives the protein CASSQSPLGLPGILSSYNEQFF.

The CDR3 loop is CASSKFSTPAFF. In DNA form, the CDR3 reads TGTGCCAGCAGCAAATTTTCGACCCCAGCTTTCTTT. The genes are TRBV11-2 and TRBJ1-1; D gene uncertain. Germline V gene lookup returns CDR1 SGHAT and CDR2 FQNNGV. CDR3 length: 12 amino acids. V was cut by 5 bases and J by 10 bases, with 14 bases left in between.